This entry concerns a single TCR beta chain. Its specificity is unknown. The data are from a study of shared clonotypes between healthy human individuals. V was clipped by 5 bases and J by 0 bases, with 12 bases between them. The CDR3 covers 15 residues. The germline V gene has CDR1 MNHNS and CDR2 SASEGT. Within Nashville, Tennessee resided all donors, each a Caucasian adult. It was across several immunoSEQ plates that each subset's genomic DNA was evenly split. In replicate PCRs of sorted subsets, about 220 ng DNA, about 30,000 T cell genomes, was used. The protocol was immunoSEQ multiplex PCR, while the TCRdb copy is restricted to in-frame clones and leaves out a portion. The table records about 2 million clones, roughly 96% of them present only once. Study-wide findings and caveats: Sequencing of the sorted subsets was shown by rarefaction to be incomplete despite large depth.

The TCR originated in a man between 18 and 29 years old in good health. The chain is built from TRBV6-1 and TRBJ2-3, with a weak D call TRBD1 (6 bases). The sequencing sample was made of naive CD4+ T cells sorted from blood. Documented subset: CD45RA+ positively selected. As DNA, the CDR3 is TGTGCCAGCAGTAAACAGGGATATAGCACAGATACGCAGTATTTT. Amino acid sequence: CASSKQGYSTDTQYF.